What follows is one T cell receptor beta chain and its context. The data belong to a study of beta chain features in type 1 diabetes. Reverse transcribing all isolated RNA meant expressed TCRB transcripts were sequenced. Profiling relied on immunoSEQ multiplex PCR, and the TCRdb table lists in-frame clones only, not all of them. The repertoire has about half a million clones, about 29% of them found once; the top ten carry about 0.065%. Germline V gene data show CDR1 as MDHEN and CDR2 as SYDVKM. The CDR3 covers 11 residues. V lost 6 bases and J lost 8, with 10 bases in between. This sequence originates from a man aged 18 to 30 in good health. Sequenced input: naive CD4+ T cells from blood. The chain has TRBV28 and TRBJ1-2, with no clear D. For the CDR3, the DNA is TGTGCCAGCAGGGGCGAGCCCGGCTACACCTTC. Encoded protein: CASRGEPGYTF.